This TCR beta chain was captured in a study of control samples from healthy donors and cancer patients. The protocol was immunoSEQ multiplex PCR, while the TCRdb copy is restricted to in-frame clones and leaves out a portion. Here the sample spans about 120,000 clones, more than 85% being singletons. Germline CDR1 and CDR2: ENHRY and SYGVKD. Trimming took off 0 bases at V and 0 bases at J, with 11 bases between the two ends. The CDR3 runs to 16 residues. V usage is TRBV10-3 and J usage is TRBJ1-1; possibly TRBD1 for D (5 bases). The sequenced sample consisted of blood. The TCR was taken from a young man in good health. CDR3 amino acids: CAISESIGVLNTEAFF. The CDR3 nucleotides read TGTGCCATCAGTGAGTCGATAGGGGTTCTGAACACTGAAGCTTTCTTT.